This T cell receptor (beta chain) was identified in a study of shared clonotypes between healthy human individuals. Findings and limits, study-wide: Sharing across four donors was highest in naive CD4 (roughly 5%) and lowest in memory CD8 (around 0.4%). Though the depth was large, rarefaction showed that sorted-subset sequencing was incomplete.

TCRdb keeps only in-frame clones here, not all; method: immunoSEQ multiplex PCR. The table includes 1,500,000 or so clones, less than 99% detected once. Every donor was a Caucasian adult from Nashville, Tennessee. The V gene's germline CDR1 is MDHEN and CDR2 SYDVKM. CDR3 length equals 16 residues. Germline trimming cut 1 base from V and 7 bases from J; bases unmatched to any gene: 7. Concerning this clone itself: Its antigen is undetermined.

The specimen was naive CD4+ T cells sorted from blood. Subset reported: CD45RA+ positively selected. The clonotype originates from a young man in good health. The rearrangement uses TRBV28 and TRBJ2-2; the match to TRBD2 covers 9 bases. CDR3 coding DNA: TGTGCCAGCAGTTTATCTAGCGGGAACGGGCACGGGGAGCTGTTTTTT. It is translated as CASSLSSGNGHGELFF.